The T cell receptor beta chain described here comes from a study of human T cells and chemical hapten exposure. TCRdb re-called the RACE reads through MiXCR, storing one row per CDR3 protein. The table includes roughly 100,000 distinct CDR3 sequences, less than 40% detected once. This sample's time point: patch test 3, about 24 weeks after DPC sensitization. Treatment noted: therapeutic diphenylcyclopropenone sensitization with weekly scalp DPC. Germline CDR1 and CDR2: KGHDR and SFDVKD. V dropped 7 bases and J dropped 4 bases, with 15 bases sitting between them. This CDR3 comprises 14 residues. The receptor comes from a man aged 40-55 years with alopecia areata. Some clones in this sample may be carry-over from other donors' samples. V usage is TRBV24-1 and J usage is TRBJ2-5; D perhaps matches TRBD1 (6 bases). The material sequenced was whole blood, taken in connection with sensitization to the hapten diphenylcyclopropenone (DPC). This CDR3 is CATSQTRQAETQYF. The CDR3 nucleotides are TGTGCCACCAGCCAGACCAGACAGGCAGAGACCCAGTACTTC.